These T cell receptor beta chains were read from a single sample in a study of cytomegalovirus exposure and HLA in healthy donors. Assay used: immunoSEQ multiplex PCR; TCRdb lists only in-frame clones, some missing. The sample records some 140,000 clones, under 85% being singletons. Sequences were obtained from PBMCs. These receptor sequences come from a man between 18 and 29 years old in good health and CMV-seronegative. CDR3s include the opening cysteine and the closing phenylalanine or tryptophan. The D gene is left open where the match is weak. Where a row states a size, it is once, few, many or the class of an expanded clone; other rows omit it.

d_gene	abundance	v_gene	j_gene	CDR3aa	CDR3nt
-	-	TRBV7-2	TRBJ2-1	CASSPRGRSGYSYNEQFF	TGTGCCAGCAGCCCTAGGGGAAGGTCCGGGTACAGTTACAATGAGCAGTTCTTC
-	-	TRBV18	TRBJ2-7	CASSPLQGSYEQYF	TGTGCCAGCTCACCCCTACAGGGTTCCTACGAGCAGTACTTC
TRBD1	-	TRBV6-5	TRBJ1-6	CASRLSRDSSSPLHF	TGTGCCAGCAGGTTGAGCCGGGACAGTTCTTCACCCCTCCACTTT
-	-	TRBV9	TRBJ1-1	CASSFGRNTEAFF	TGTGCCAGCAGCTTCGGGAGGAACACTGAAGCTTTCTTT
-	-	TRBV9	TRBJ1-1	CASSVDPRETEAFF	TGTGCCAGCAGCGTAGATCCCCGGGAGACTGAAGCTTTCTTT
-	-	TRBV5-6	TRBJ2-7	CASSLLRYEQYF	TGTGCCAGCAGCTTGTTGCGCTACGAGCAGTACTTC
-	-	TRBV15	TRBJ1-5	CATSRDSLGNSNQPQHF	TGTGCCACCAGCAGAGATTCGCTCGGGAATAGCAATCAGCCCCAGCATTTT
-	-	TRBV19	TRBJ2-1	CASMVPQGSEQFF	TGTGCCAGTATGGTGCCTCAGGGAAGTGAGCAGTTCTTC
-	once	TRBV9	TRBJ1-2	CASSVISAAGPDYGYTF	TGTGCCAGCAGCGTAATTTCCGCGGCGGGACCGGACTATGGCTACACCTTC
-	once	TRBV7-6	TRBJ1-1	CASSLVGPGTTEAFF	TGTGCCAGCAGCTTAGTGGGCCCAGGTACCACTGAAGCTTTCTTT
TRBD1	-	TRBV6-1	TRBJ1-2	CASRMRPDRDYGYTF	TGTGCCAGCCGCATGAGACCGGACAGGGACTATGGCTACACCTTC
TRBD1	-	TRBV7-7	TRBJ2-2	CASSAGTGNTGELFF	TGTGCTAGCAGCGCCGGGACAGGAAACACCGGGGAGCTGTTTTTT
-	-	TRBV18	TRBJ1-1	CASSSPRGTGLNTEAFF	TGTGCCAGCTCATCGCCCAGGGGAACAGGGTTGAACACTGAAGCTTTCTTT
-	-	TRBV4-1	TRBJ1-1	CASSPGRGWNTEAFF	TGCGCCAGCAGCCCGGGGAGGGGTTGGAACACTGAAGCTTTCTTT
TRBD1	-	TRBV7-7	TRBJ2-1	CASSSGTGASEQFF	TGTGCTAGCAGCTCGGGGACAGGGGCTTCGGAGCAGTTCTTC